The next 9 T cell receptor beta chains were all read from a single sample in a study of spatial heterogeneity in lung cancer. Time point denoted: blood at routine non-recurrence follow-up after resection. Tumor, nontumor lung or frozen PBMC supplied whole RNA that was sequenced unsorted. MiXCR was run by TCRdb on the 5' RACE reads, yielding one entry per CDR3 protein. The sample includes roughly 120,000 distinct CDR3 sequences, 12% of them seen just once. Sample: PBMCs, taken at follow-up. All receptors come from a male donor with early-stage non-small cell lung cancer.

This clonotype occurred many times. This chain joins TRBV20-1 and TRBJ2-3, with 7 bases matching TRBD1. V lost 6 bases, J lost 2 bases, and 8 bases stayed unmatched. The CDR3 is made up of 14 amino acids. In germline, CDR1 is DFQATT, CDR2 SNEGSKA (reference sequence). CDR3: CSAPGQGVTDTQYF. Written as DNA, the CDR3 is TGCAGTGCCCCGGGGCAGGGGGTCACAGATACGCAGTATTTT.

The chain recombines TRBV7-3 with TRBJ2-5; 8 positions agree with TRBD2. The germline V gene has CDR1 SGHTA and CDR2 FQGTGA. With 1 base clipped from V and 7 bases from J, the junction kept 8 bases outside the gene matches. The CDR3 loop spans 15 amino acids. The CDR3 region has the DNA TGTGCCAGCAGCTTAAATAGCGGGAATTTAGCGACCCAGTACTTC. It yields the protein CASSLNSGNLATQYF.

This clonotype was seen a few times. V usage is TRBV6-2 or TRBV6-3 and J usage is TRBJ2-1; 13 nucleotides match TRBD2. In germline, CDR1 is MNHEY, CDR2 SVGEGT. Trimming took 0 bases from V and 0 from J; bases not matched to a gene: 8. The CDR3 runs to 20 residues. CDR3 loop: CASSYSALAGGRSSYNEQFF. The CDR3, as DNA: TGTGCCAGCAGTTACTCGGCACTAGCGGGGGGGCGAAGCTCCTACAATGAGCAGTTCTTC.

This clonotype appeared a few times. The chain links TRBV20-1 to TRBJ2-5, with a weak D call TRBD2 (6 bases). CDR3 length: 14 amino acids. Per the germline V gene, CDR1 is DFQATT and CDR2 is SNEGSKA (reference sequence). The ends were cut back, 6 bases at V and 2 bases at J, with 16 bases in the middle. The CDR3 sequence is CSAIGTSAQETQYF. In nucleotides, the CDR3 is TGCAGTGCCATTGGGACTTCTGCACAAGAGACCCAGTACTTC.

This clonotype has ten or more counts. The chain combines TRBV7-9 with TRBJ2-7; D remains unclear. The CDR3 consists of 11 residues. From germline, CDR1 is SEHNR and CDR2 FQNEAQ (reference sequence). Trimming left V 4 bases short and J 5 bases short, with 6 bases between. The chain's CDR3 is CASSSVHEQYF. The CDR3 region has the DNA TGTGCCAGCAGCTCCGTCCACGAGCAGTACTTC.

The rearrangement links TRBV28 to TRBJ2-7, with 9 bases lining up with TRBD1. J lost 3 bases, V lost 2 bases, and 8 bases had no gene match. The germline gives CDR1 MDHEN, CDR2 SYDVKM. The CDR3 is made up of 16 amino acids. CDR3 bases: TGTGCCAGCAGTTTAAGGGGACAGGGAATCCTCTACGAGCAGTACTTC. Amino acid sequence: CASSLRGQGILYEQYF.

The V call is TRBV5-1, the J call TRBJ2-7; 9 bases map to TRBD2. The germline gives CDR1 SGHRS, CDR2 YFSETQ. CDR3 size: 16 residues. V gave up 4 bases and J gave up 6 bases; unmatched junction bases: 14. The CDR3 region is CASSESRAGGIREQYF. For the CDR3, the DNA is TGCGCCAGCAGCGAGAGTCGAGCGGGGGGAATTCGCGAGCAGTACTTC.

This clonotype was found a few times. The V and J genes are TRBV2 and TRBJ2-3; perhaps D is TRBD1 or TRBD2 (5 bases each). V lost 7 bases to trimming and J lost 1 base, with 12 bases between them. The CDR3 sequence is 14 residues long. CDR1 SNHLY and CDR2 FYNNEI come from the germline V gene. The CDR3 coding sequence is TGTGCCAGCATGCCGGGACGAGGCACAGATACGCAGTATTTT. The encoded protein is CASMPGRGTDTQYF.

This clonotype came up many times. The rearrangement joins TRBV7-2 to TRBJ2-3; 7 nucleotides align to TRBD2. This CDR3 has 15 amino acids. V shed 1 base, J shed 2 bases, and the junction held 3 bases outside the gene matches. The germline gives CDR1 SGHTA, CDR2 FQGNSA. The CDR3 DNA follows: TGTGCCAGCAGCTTAGTCGGGGGGACCACAGATACGCAGTATTTT. Its protein is CASSLVGGTTDTQYF.